This TCR beta chain was identified during a study of T cell responses to AZD1222 COVID-19 vaccine. Data came from immunoSEQ multiplex PCR; TCRdb stores just in-frame clones and leaves some out. Seen here are 80,000 to 100,000 clones, approximately 92% observed once, and the top ten hold 10% to 15%. Whole-study findings and limits: Only six or seven AZD1222 recipients were seropositive at baseline.

Details on this clone: Its matching antigen is unknown.

The CDR3 spans 15 residues. The V gene's germline CDR1 is KGHSH and CDR2 LQKENI. V dropped 2 bases and J dropped 10 bases, with 18 bases sitting between them. The rearrangement joins TRBV18 to TRBJ1-5; D ambiguous. The sequencing used peripheral blood, collected on day 0 of AZD1222 vaccination. The TCR sequence derives from an adult in good health. CDR3 protein: CASSPTGGELNPQHF. The CDR3, as DNA: TGTGCCAGCTCACCAACGGGCGGAGAGCTAAATCCCCAGCATTTT.